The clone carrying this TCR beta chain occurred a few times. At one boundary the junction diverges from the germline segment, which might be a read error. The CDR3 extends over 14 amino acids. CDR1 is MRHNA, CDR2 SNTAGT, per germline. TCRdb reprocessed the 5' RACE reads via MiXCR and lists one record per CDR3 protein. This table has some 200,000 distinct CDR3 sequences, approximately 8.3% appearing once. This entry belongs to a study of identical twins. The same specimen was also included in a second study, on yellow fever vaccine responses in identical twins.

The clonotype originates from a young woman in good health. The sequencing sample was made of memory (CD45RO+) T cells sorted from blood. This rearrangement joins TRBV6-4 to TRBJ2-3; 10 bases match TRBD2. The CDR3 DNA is TGTGCCTGCAGCCTAGCGGGGGGCACAGATACGCAGTATTTT. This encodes CACSLAGGTDTQYF.